This passage covers 25 T cell receptor beta chains from one sample sequenced in a study of blood T cell repertoires in COVID-19. Sequencing was performed with immunoSEQ multiplex PCR; in TCRdb, only in-frame clones are kept and a portion is missing. The sample has about 440,000 clones, about 90% seen once. Sequenced: PBMCs or T cells enriched from blood (not recorded which). Receptors were obtained from a woman younger than 30 with acute COVID-19.

This chain uses TRBV5-1 with TRBJ2-2; TRBD2 is a possible D gene (5 bases). The ends were cut back, 4 bases at V and 4 bases at J, with 17 bases in the middle. The CDR3 is made up of 16 amino acids. CDR1 and CDR2 (germline): SGHRS, YFSETQ. CDR3 sequence (DNA): TGCGCCAGCAGCGCCTTGGGCGGGTCGGGCACCGGGGAGCTGTTTTTT. It codes for CASSALGGSGTGELFF.

J is TRBJ2-7 and V is TRBV2; a possible D gene is TRBD2 (7 bases). The CDR3 covers 13 residues. CDR1 and CDR2 (germline): SNHLY, FYNNEI. The ends were cut back, 8 bases at V and 2 bases at J, with 13 bases in the middle. The CDR3 nucleotides read TGTGCCAGCGGACGGGGGGCGACCTACGAGCAGTACTTC. It codes for CASGRGATYEQYF.

This clone was seen a single time. Other DNA sequences in this sample translate to the same CDR3. The CDR3 loop is CASSSGQGNTGELFF. The CDR3 nucleotides read TGCGCCAGCAGTTCGGGACAGGGTAACACCGGGGAGCTGTTTTTT. The chain combines TRBV5-1 with TRBJ2-2, with TRBD1 identical over 9 bases. The CDR3 has 15 residues. Per germline, CDR1 SGHRS and CDR2 YFSETQ. V gave up 5 bases and J gave up 2 bases; unmatched junction bases: 4. Combining the CDR3 with reference TRBV5-1 and TRBJ2-2 gives the whole variable domain KAGVTQTPRYLIKTRGQQVTLSCSPISGHRSVSWYQQTPGQGLQFLFEYFSETQRNKGNFPGRFSGRQFSNSRSEMNVSTLELGDSALYLCASSSGQGNTGELFFGEGSRLTVL.

This sequence joins TRBV7-8 and TRBJ2-7; 13 nucleotides line up with TRBD2. The germline V gene has CDR1 SGHVS and CDR2 FQNEAQ. The CDR3 runs 16 residues. J gave up 1 base and V 1 base, and 1 base lay outside the gene matches. The CDR3, as DNA: TGTGCCAGCAGCTTAGAGGGACTAGCGGGATCCTACGAGCAGTACTTC. Amino acids: CASSLEGLAGSYEQYF.

The chain is built from TRBV6-6 and TRBJ1-2, with 7 bases aligning to TRBD1. Germline V lookup: CDR1 MNHNY, CDR2 SVGAGI (reference sequence). This CDR3 has 14 residues. V was pared by 8 bases and J by 6 bases, with 12 bases of the junction left unmatched. The CDR3: CASGDRARSHGYTF. CDR3 in DNA: TGTGCCAGCGGAGACAGGGCGAGATCCCATGGCTACACCTTC.

This rearrangement joins TRBV27 to TRBJ2-1; D gene unclear. Trimming cost V 5 bases and J 0 bases, with 14 bases left between them. The CDR3 extends over 16 amino acids. The germline V gene has CDR1 MNHEY and CDR2 SMNVEV (reference sequence). As DNA, the CDR3 is TGTGCCAGCAGTCCCCTTGGGTCTAGCTCCTACAATGAGCAGTTCTTC. Translation: CASSPLGSSSYNEQFF.

The CDR3 protein is CASSDRGGGTNEKLFF. The CDR3 DNA follows: TGTGCCAGCAGCGATCGAGGGGGCGGAACTAATGAAAAACTGTTTTTT. The chain links TRBV5-4 to TRBJ1-4, with 7 bases identical to TRBD1. V lost 4 bases, J lost 1 base, and 7 bases stayed unmatched. The CDR3 has 16 residues. The germline CDR1 and CDR2 sequences are SGHNT and YYREEE (reference sequence).

CDR3 bases: TGTGCCAGCAGTGTCAGGGGGCGCGGCTATGGCTACACCTTC. It is translated as CASSVRGRGYGYTF. This chain connects TRBV27 to TRBJ1-2; 8 nucleotides align to TRBD1. This CDR3 has 14 residues. CDR1 is MNHEY, CDR2 SMNVEV, per germline (reference sequence). V dropped 5 bases and J dropped 4; count of bases not matched to a gene: 6.

CDR3: CATSRGLAGSLPDTQYF. CDR3 DNA: TGTGCCACCAGCAGGGGACTAGCGGGATCCCTCCCAGATACGCAGTATTTT. V usage is TRBV15 and J usage is TRBJ2-3; TRBD2 matches at 13 bases. CDR3 length: 17 amino acids. The V and J ends lost 3 bases and 4 bases, in that order; junction bases with no gene match: 7. CDR1 LNHNV and CDR2 YYDKDF come from the germline V gene (reference sequence).

V gene TRBV7-9 combines with J gene TRBJ1-3, with 9 positions matching TRBD1. The V gene end was trimmed by 5 bases and the J gene end by 3 bases; junction bases not matched to a gene: 8. This CDR3 contains 16 residues. Germline V lookup: CDR1 SEHNR, CDR2 FQNEAQ (reference sequence). The CDR3 bases are TGTGCCAGCAGCCGCCGGGACAGGGTCGATGGAAACACCATATATTTT. Translating it yields CASSRRDRVDGNTIYF.

The chain couples TRBV28 to TRBJ2-3; a possible D gene is TRBD2 (5 bases). The CDR3 has 15 residues. CDR1 is MDHEN and CDR2 is SYDVKM in the germline V gene. V was pared by 7 bases and J by 1 base, with 15 bases between. The chain's CDR3 is CASTQTVGGTDTQYF. The CDR3 DNA is TGTGCCAGCACACAGACGGTCGGGGGCACAGATACGCAGTATTTT. The complete variable domain, with remaining parts taken from reference TRBV28 and TRBJ2-3, reads DVKVTQSSRYLVKRTGEKVFLECVQDMDHENMFWYRQDPGLGLRLIYFSYDVKMKEKGDIPEGYSVSREKKERFSLILESASTNQTSMYLCASTQTVGGTDTQYFGPGTRLTVL.

The chain links TRBV2 to TRBJ1-6, with D maybe TRBD1 (5 bases). From germline, CDR1 is SNHLY and CDR2 FYNNEI. This CDR3 spans 14 amino acids. The V and J ends lost 3 bases and 10 bases respectively, with 13 bases between them. The CDR3 DNA is TGTGCCAGCAGTGAGGTCCAGGGTTGGTCACCCCTCCACTTT. Translated: CASSEVQGWSPLHF.

V usage is TRBV20-1 and J usage is TRBJ1-3, with 7 bases fitting TRBD1. The CDR3 runs 14 residues. Trimming took 3 bases from V and 6 from J; bases not matched to a gene: 8. The germline V gene has CDR1 DFQATT and CDR2 SNEGSKA (reference sequence). This CDR3 is CSASQGTVLNTIYF. The DNA of the CDR3 is TGCAGTGCTAGTCAAGGGACAGTTCTAAACACCATATATTTT.

This clone was seen a few times. V gene TRBV6-5 combines with J gene TRBJ1-1, with D hard to call. V gave up 0 bases and J gave up 4 bases, with 9 bases separating them. This CDR3 is 14 amino acids long. The germline CDR1 and CDR2 sequences are MNHEY and SVGAGI. DNA for the CDR3: TGTGCCAGCAGTTACTCGTCGGACTCCACTGAAGCTTTCTTT. Residues: CASSYSSDSTEAFF.

The chain combines TRBV6-5 with TRBJ1-1; D gene ambiguous. From germline, CDR1 is MNHEY and CDR2 SVGAGI. CDR3 length equals 13 residues. With 8 bases removed from V and 3 bases from J, the gap between germline ends came to 13 bases. The CDR3 DNA reads TGTGCCAGCCAGAACCGGAGGGACACTGAAGCTTTCTTT. This gives the protein CASQNRRDTEAFF.

The CDR3 loop reads CASSVTVKNTEAFF. The CDR3 DNA reads TGTGCCAGCAGCGTCACAGTAAAGAACACTGAAGCTTTCTTT. The V call is TRBV9, the J call TRBJ1-1; D not certain. The CDR3 contains 14 residues. V lost 2 bases, J lost 1 base, and 9 bases lay in between. The germline gives CDR1 SGDLS, CDR2 YYNGEE.

The rearrangement uses TRBV7-2 and TRBJ1-2; D perhaps matches TRBD1 (5 bases). V was pared by 5 bases and J by 8 bases, with 18 bases between. Germline values: CDR1 SGHTA, CDR2 FQGNSA. The CDR3 is made up of 14 amino acids. The CDR3 nucleotides read TGTGCCAGCAGCCCTACTATAACAGGAGGGGGCTACACCTTC. This sequence encodes CASSPTITGGGYTF.

The rearrangement uses TRBV4-1 and TRBJ2-2; weak D call: TRBD2 (6 bases). There are 14 residues in the CDR3. Germline CDR1 MGHRA, CDR2 YSYEKL. Trimming pared 8 bases from V and 5 bases from J, leaving 15 bases between. The CDR3 DNA reads TGCGCCAGCTCGCGGGAAATGGGGACCGGGGAGCTGTTTTTT. It is translated as CASSREMGTGELFF.

The rearrangement uses TRBV11-2 and TRBJ2-2, with 10 bases that match TRBD1. V trimming: 5 bases; J trimming: 5 bases; junction bases outside the gene matches: 8. This CDR3 contains 16 residues. Germline V gene data show CDR1 as SGHAT and CDR2 as FQNNGV. The CDR3 here is CASSVRDRGKTGELFF. CDR3 in DNA: TGTGCCAGCAGCGTCCGGGACAGGGGAAAAACCGGGGAGCTGTTTTTT.

About this clone: The germline gene is not matched at one end of the junction; a read error may be the cause. V usage is TRBV19 and J usage is TRBJ2-7; 9 bases match TRBD1. CDR1 is LNHDA and CDR2 is SQIVND in the germline V gene (reference sequence). This CDR3 is built from 13 residues. CDR3 amino acids: CASSPDRGYAQYF. The CDR3 region has the DNA TGTGCCAGTAGTCCGGACAGGGGTTACGCGCAGTACTTC.

The CDR3 loop is CASSLGPGGEKLFF. In DNA form, the CDR3 reads TGTGCCAGCAGCTTGGGGCCAGGGGGAGAAAAACTGTTTTTT. V gene TRBV7-8 combines with J gene TRBJ1-4; 7 bases match TRBD1. Germline CDR1 and CDR2: SGHVS and FQNEAQ. The CDR3 contains 14 residues. Trimming removed 3 bases from V and 8 bases from J; junction bases left unmatched: 6.

The rearrangement joins TRBV4-1 to TRBJ1-5, with D maybe TRBD1 (5 bases). The CDR3 extends over 13 amino acids. CDR1 is MGHRA and CDR2 is YSYEKL in the germline V gene. V was trimmed by 0 bases and J by 8 bases, leaving 8 bases between them. This CDR3 is CASSQDRVEPQHF. In DNA form, the CDR3 reads TGCGCCAGCAGCCAAGACAGGGTCGAGCCCCAGCATTTT.

The chain joins TRBV7-2 to TRBJ2-1, with 12 bases fitting TRBD2. The CDR3 runs to 16 residues. Germline trimming cut 4 bases from V and 5 bases from J; bases unmatched to any gene: 6. From germline, CDR1 is SGHTA and CDR2 FQGNSA. CDR3 amino acids: CASSSLLAGGNNEQFF. CDR3 nucleotide sequence: TGTGCCAGCAGCTCACTTCTAGCGGGAGGGAACAATGAGCAGTTCTTC.

V usage is TRBV7-8 and J usage is TRBJ1-6, with TRBD1 as a possible D gene (6 bases). This CDR3 spans 12 amino acids. Germline-derived CDR1 and CDR2 are SGHVS and FQNEAQ. The germline V and J ends were trimmed by 11 bases and 10 bases, with 15 bases remaining between them. The CDR3 protein is CAGGRADSPLHF. CDR3 nucleotide sequence: TGTGCCGGGGGCAGGGCCGACTCACCCCTCCACTTT. The full variable domain, with the rest looked up from reference TRBV7-8 and TRBJ1-6, is GAGVSQSPRYKVAKRGQDVALRCDPISGHVSLFWYQQALGQGPEFLTYFQNEAQLDKSGLPSDRFFAERPEGSVSTLKIQRTQQEDSAVYLCAGGRADSPLHFGNGTRLTVT.

The J gene is TRBJ1-2, the V gene TRBV28, with D possibly being TRBD1 (5 bases). With 2 bases removed from V and 2 bases from J, the gap between germline ends came to 9 bases. Germline CDR1 MDHEN, CDR2 SYDVKM. This CDR3 is built from 14 residues. CDR3 sequence reads: CASSLTGSNYGYTF. The CDR3 nucleotides read TGTGCCAGCAGTTTAACAGGATCGAACTATGGCTACACCTTC.